A single sample gave rise to the 20 T cell receptor beta chains below, sequenced in a study of low-dose radiotherapy and immunotherapy resistance in tumors. Time point: before trial treatment. TRAV- and TRBV-specific primers, spanning alpha and beta chains, primed first-strand cDNA. TCRs underwent 20 PCR cycles of amplification with a constant-region primer and V-primer adapter. From the reads, TCRdb called clonotypes with MiXCR, one entry per CDR3 protein. The repertoire has 85,000 to 100,000 distinct CDR3 sequences, 8% to 10% of them found once; the top ten carry about 1%. The material was PBMCs, obtained before treatment. The receptors derive from a male donor with prostate cancer.

A few counts support this clonotype. This chain joins TRBV18 and TRBJ2-7; D might be TRBD1 (6 bases). Germline V gene sequence: CDR1 KGHSH, CDR2 LQKENI. The V end lost 5 bases, the J end lost 0 bases, and 14 bases lay between the germline ends. CDR3 length: 15 residues. CDR3 DNA sequence: TGTGCCAGCTCATTCCGACAGGCATCCTCCTACGAGCAGTACTTC. This gives the protein CASSFRQASSYEQYF.

This clonotype was picked up many times. The chain has TRBV25-1 and TRBJ1-3; D is possibly TRBD1 (6 bases). Germline V gene sequence: CDR1 MGHDK, CDR2 SYGVNS. CDR3 size: 17 residues. V lost 4 bases to trimming and J lost 0 bases, with 16 bases between them. CDR3: CASSVTGTPFSGNTIYF. CDR3 coding DNA: TGTGCCAGCAGTGTAACCGGGACACCTTTCTCTGGAAACACCATATATTTT.

This clonotype was detected ten times or more. The gene calls are TRBV19 and TRBJ2-3, with 12 positions matching TRBD2. The germline V gene has CDR1 LNHDA and CDR2 SQIVND (reference sequence). The V segment lost 5 bases and the J segment 5 bases; nucleotides outside the gene matches: 8. The CDR3 spans 16 residues. CDR3: CASSGGLAGWGDTQYF. DNA of the CDR3: TGTGCCAGTAGTGGTGGACTAGCGGGATGGGGAGATACGCAGTATTTT.

In this sample, this clonotype turned up many times. This sequence joins TRBV2 and TRBJ1-5; tentatively, D is TRBD1 (5 bases). V was trimmed by 1 base and J by 0 bases, leaving 10 bases between them. There are 16 residues in the CDR3. Germline V gene lookup returns CDR1 SNHLY and CDR2 FYNNEI. The CDR3 DNA follows: TGTGCCAGCAGTGAAGACAGGAATTATAGCAATCAGCCCCAGCATTTT. It specifies CASSEDRNYSNQPQHF.

This clonotype has a count of ten or more. V gene TRBV20-1 combines with J gene TRBJ2-7, with TRBD1 identical over 9 bases. The germline gives CDR1 DFQATT, CDR2 SNEGSKA (reference sequence). The CDR3 runs to 13 residues. J gave up 5 bases and V 5 bases, and 7 bases lay outside the gene matches. The CDR3 region has the DNA TGCAGTGCTGGCCGGGACAGGGCGCACGAGCAGTACTTC. Its protein is CSAGRDRAHEQYF.

Concerning this clonotype: A far larger clone is only one base removed, so a read error is likely. The gene calls are TRBV20-1 and TRBJ2-7, with 7 bases fitting TRBD2. This CDR3 has 13 amino acids. Germline loops: CDR1 DFQATT, CDR2 SNEGSKA (reference sequence). V shed 3 bases and J 7 bases; nucleotides not matched to a gene: 9. The CDR3 bases are TGCAGTGCTAGCGGGAGGAGTATCTATGAGCAGTACTTC. This gives the protein CSASGRSIYEQYF.

This clonotype was observed at least ten times. The chain joins TRBV28 to TRBJ2-6, with unresolved D. V lost 3 bases to trimming and J lost 1 base, with 4 bases between them. The CDR3 length is 14 residues. From germline, CDR1 is MDHEN and CDR2 SYDVKM. For the CDR3, the DNA is TGTGCCAGCAGTTTGCGGTCTGGGGCCAACGTCCTGACTTTC. Translated: CASSLRSGANVLTF.

This clonotype was recorded at least ten times. The chain carries TRBV21-1 and TRBJ2-2; the listed D gene, TRBD1, was not tested against the DNA. TRBV21-1 is annotated as a pseudogene. This CDR3 has 15 amino acids. CDR3 loop: CASSKQGGWTGELFF. The CDR3 DNA reads TGTGCCAGCAGCAAACAGGGGGGATGGACCGGGGAGCTGTTTTTT.

This clonotype was recorded many times. The chain links TRBV12-3 or TRBV12-4 to TRBJ2-7, with D unclear. This CDR3 comprises 11 residues. Between the trimmed V and J ends, which lost 1 base and 6 bases, there was a span of 4 bases. The CDR3 here is CASSLGSEQYF. CDR3 DNA sequence: TGTGCCAGCAGTTTAGGTAGCGAGCAGTACTTC.

This clonotype was counted many times. J is TRBJ2-7 and V is TRBV2; unclear D gene. The CDR3 spans 12 residues. CDR1 and CDR2 (germline): SNHLY, FYNNEI. The V gene lost 3 bases and the J gene lost 2 bases, with 5 bases spanning the gap. The CDR3 nucleotides are TGTGCCAGCAGTGACAATCCCTACGAGCAGTACTTC. This encodes CASSDNPYEQYF. The variable domain in full, with the rest retrieved from reference TRBV2 and TRBJ2-7, is EPEVTQTPSHQVTQMGQEVILRCVPISNHLYFYWYRQILGQKVEFLVSFYNNEISEKSEIFDDQFSVERPDGSNFTLKIRSTKLEDSAMYFCASSDNPYEQYFGPGTRLTVT.

This clonotype was counted ten times or more. This chain connects TRBV20-1 to TRBJ1-2; maybe TRBD1 (5 bases). The CDR3 spans 12 residues. Germline assignment: CDR1 DFQATT and CDR2 SNEGSKA (reference sequence). V lost 5 bases and J 5 bases, leaving 12 bases between the germline ends. The CDR3 bases are TGCAGTGCTCGACAGTCGGTGTATGGCTACACCTTC. Residues: CSARQSVYGYTF.

In its sample, this clonotype was seen many times. The chain links TRBV19 to TRBJ2-1, with D tentatively TRBD2 (5 bases). The CDR3 covers 14 residues. The V end was cut by 7 bases, the J end by 6 bases, with 16 bases between. From germline, CDR1 is LNHDA and CDR2 SQIVND (reference sequence). CDR3 nucleotides: TGTGCCAGTAATGACTACGGTCTCGTCAATGAGCAGTTCTTC. Translated, it gives CASNDYGLVNEQFF.

This clonotype was counted many times. The CDR3 loop reads CASSLERPRTGYYNEQFF. DNA of the CDR3: TGCGCCAGCAGCTTGGAAAGGCCTAGGACAGGGTACTACAATGAGCAGTTCTTC. The chain carries TRBV5-1 and TRBJ2-1; TRBD1 matches 8 bases. CDR1 is SGHRS and CDR2 is YFSETQ in the germline V gene. This CDR3 has 18 residues. The V and J ends lost 0 bases and 3 bases, in that order; junction bases with no gene match: 11.

Ten or more counts support this clonotype. The chain combines TRBV20-1 with TRBJ2-1; 10 bases match TRBD2. The CDR3 consists of 14 residues. Germline assignment: CDR1 DFQATT and CDR2 SNEGSKA (reference sequence). Trimming took 5 bases from V and 4 from J; bases not matched to a gene: 5. CDR3: CSALAGGVYNEQFF. Written as DNA, the CDR3 is TGCAGTGCTTTAGCGGGAGGAGTATACAATGAGCAGTTCTTC.

At least ten counts were recorded for this clonotype. This rearrangement joins TRBV6-1 to TRBJ2-5; 10 bases align to TRBD2. Per the germline V gene, CDR1 is MNHNS and CDR2 is SASEGT. The CDR3 length is 18 residues. V shed 5 bases and J 2 bases; nucleotides not matched to a gene: 14. The CDR3 nucleotides read TGTGCCAGCAGTCGATCAGGGGTAACTAGCGGGATGCAAGAGACCCAGTACTTC. Translating it yields CASSRSGVTSGMQETQYF.

This clonotype came up many times. The chain links TRBV7-2 to TRBJ1-2; the match to TRBD1 covers 9 bases. The V gene's germline CDR1 is SGHTA and CDR2 FQGNSA. This CDR3 contains 15 residues. With 5 bases clipped from V and 5 bases from J, the junction kept 9 bases outside the gene matches. This CDR3 is CASSEGGGQGYGYTF. DNA for the CDR3: TGTGCCAGCAGCGAGGGGGGAGGACAGGGGTATGGCTACACCTTC.

A word on this clonotype: This likely came from a read error, as a far larger clone is one base away. The chain links TRBV27 to TRBJ1-1; D remains ambiguous. Germline CDR1 reads MNHEY; CDR2 reads SMNVEV (reference sequence). The V end lost 11 bases, the J end lost 3 bases, and 13 bases lay between the germline ends. This CDR3 is 12 amino acids long. The CDR3 region is CAAGRRHTEAFF. DNA of the CDR3: TGTGCCGCCGGGAGGAGGCACACTGAAGCTTTCTTT.

Of note for this clonotype: A far larger clone lies a single base away; this is likely a read error. The chain combines TRBV28 with TRBJ2-1; D call uncertain. With 7 bases removed from V and 10 bases from J, the gap between germline ends came to 20 bases. The CDR3 is 14 amino acids. CDR1 is MDHEN and CDR2 is SYDVKM in the germline V gene. CDR3 sequence (DNA): TGTGCCAGCATCGATGACCCTCACCCCTACGAGCAGTTCTTC. Residues: CASIDDPHPYEQFF.

This clonotype has ten or more counts. V and J are TRBV19 and TRBJ2-1, with D perhaps matching TRBD1 (7 bases). With 5 bases removed from V and 8 bases from J, the gap between germline ends came to 22 bases. Looked up from germline, CDR1 is LNHDA and CDR2 is SQIVND (reference sequence). This CDR3 comprises 16 residues. In DNA, the CDR3 is TGTGCCAGTAGTGCCCGTTTGGCGGGACAGTGGGATGAGCAGTTCTTC. Translating it yields CASSARLAGQWDEQFF.

The sample holds many counts of this clonotype. This chain joins TRBV4-3 and TRBJ2-3, with no clear D. Germline loops: CDR1 LGHNA, CDR2 YSLEER. This CDR3 is 14 amino acids long. The germline V and J ends were trimmed by 1 base and 4 bases, with 9 bases remaining between them. The CDR3 spells CASSQGGRPDTQYF. The CDR3 bases are TGCGCCAGCAGCCAAGGCGGACGCCCAGATACGCAGTATTTT.